This T cell receptor beta chain was sequenced for a study of human T cells and chemical hapten exposure. Notes on this clonotype: The antigen is unknown.

Study-level points and caveats: Relative to controls, expanded TCRs formed significantly more large CDR3 similarity clusters.

Time point described: patch test 3, about 24 weeks after DPC sensitization. Stated treatment: therapeutic diphenylcyclopropenone sensitization with weekly scalp DPC. Sequencing started from total RNA isolated from unfractionated whole blood. TCRdb reprocessed the RACE reads via MiXCR and lists one record per CDR3 protein. Of 38,000 or so distinct CDR3 sequences in the sample, 8% to 10% are singletons; the top ten hold approximately 26%. The sequenced sample was whole blood, obtained in connection with sensitization to the hapten diphenylcyclopropenone (DPC). The sequence derives from a man in his fifties with alopecia areata. Some clones in this sample may be carry-over from other donors' samples.

This CDR3 is CASSPRRPGTTNLYNEQFF. CDR3 in DNA: TGTGCCAGCTCACCCCGAAGGCCCGGGACGACCAACCTCTACAATGAGCAGTTCTTC. The rearrangement links TRBV18 to TRBJ2-1; D assignment may be TRBD1 or TRBD2 (5 bases each). Germline lookup yields CDR1 KGHSH and CDR2 LQKENI. V was shortened by 3 bases and J by 3 bases, with 24 bases between the two germline ends. The CDR3 length is 19 residues.